The TCR beta chain under discussion was sequenced for a study of T cell responses to AZD1222 COVID-19 vaccine. Notes on the study in general: The repertoires were collected only after the peak T cell response. Spike-specific TCR breadth and depth went up after people got two AZD1222 doses.

Note on this clone: Antigen specificity is unknown.

Both about-4-week and about-12-week second-dose recipients were combined. The V end lost 0 bases, the J end lost 6 bases, and 23 bases lay between the germline ends. CDR3 length equals 18 residues. Germline loops: CDR1 LGHDT, CDR2 YNNKEL (reference sequence). Using immunoSEQ multiplex PCR, the repertoire was profiled, and TCRdb retains in-frame clones only, with some absent. The table includes approximately 79,000 clones, around 82% detected once. The specimen comprised peripheral blood, sampled 28 days after the second AZD1222 dose. This receptor was identified in an adult who received the AZD1222 COVID-19 vaccine. The genes are TRBV3-1 (or the pseudogene TRBV3-2) and TRBJ1-1; TRBD1 might be the D (6 bases). The CDR3 reads CASSQEPGGGGAKPEAFF. The CDR3 nucleotides are TGTGCCAGCAGCCAAGAACCCGGGGGTGGGGGCGCTAAGCCTGAAGCTTTCTTT.